What follows are 22 T cell receptor beta chains derived from one specimen sequenced in a study of cytomegalovirus exposure and HLA in healthy donors (TCRdb year 2017). The library was obtained by the immunoSEQ multiplex PCR assay. The multiplex PCR relied on a mix of 60 forward primers for TCR Vbeta segments and 13 reverse primers for TCR Jbeta segments. TCRdb limited this immuneACCESS table to in-frame rearrangements with V and J called. A share of clones is missing; checked studies link under half to unresolved V genes, and the rest is unexplained. The sample table shows some 150,000 clones, and over 80% are seen once. Jointly, the top ten make up approximately 4.1% of the sample. Sequences were obtained from PBMCs. These receptors were obtained from a woman aged 50 to 65 in good health and CMV-seropositive.

The chain carries TRBV5-1 and TRBJ1-1; maybe TRBD1 (6 bases). The germline V gene encodes CDR1 SGHRS and CDR2 YFSETQ. V lost 4 bases and J 3 bases, leaving 16 bases between the germline ends. The CDR3 covers 15 residues. CDR3 DNA sequence: TGCGCCAGCAGCCCCGGGGCCAGGGGAGACACTGAAGCTTTCTTT. It translates to CASSPGARGDTEAFF.

The chain uses TRBV5-4 and TRBJ1-1; D is ambiguous. Trimming removed 1 base at V and 4 bases at J, with 11 bases between. The CDR3 runs to 14 residues. Germline values: CDR1 SGHNT, CDR2 YYREEE (reference sequence). The CDR3 DNA is TGTGCCAGCAGCTTGAGTTCGGGGTTCACTGAAGCTTTCTTT. Protein product: CASSLSSGFTEAFF.

The gene calls are TRBV11-2 and TRBJ1-1; D may be TRBD1 (5 bases). CDR3 length equals 15 residues. V dropped 1 base and J dropped 4 bases, with 13 bases sitting between them. Germline V lookup: CDR1 SGHAT, CDR2 FQNNGV. DNA for the CDR3: TGTGCCAGCAGCTTAGGTGCGGGGGGAGGCACTGAAGCTTTCTTT. Amino acids: CASSLGAGGGTEAFF.

The rearrangement uses TRBV7-2 and TRBJ1-5; possible D gene TRBD1, 5 bases. With 1 base removed from V and 3 bases from J, the gap between germline ends came to 10 bases. Germline loops: CDR1 SGHTA, CDR2 FQGNSA. The CDR3 sequence is 15 residues long. The CDR3 reads CASSLVGGINQPQHF. Written as DNA, the CDR3 is TGTGCCAGCAGCTTAGTGGGGGGGATCAATCAGCCCCAGCATTTT.

This chain links TRBV5-1 with TRBJ2-1; a possible D gene is TRBD1 (6 bases). The CDR3 extends over 15 amino acids. From germline, CDR1 is SGHRS and CDR2 YFSETQ. Trimming stripped 2 bases from V and 5 bases from J, with 14 bases between. The CDR3 spells CASSFYAGQNNEQFF. The CDR3 DNA reads as TGCGCCAGCAGCTTCTACGCCGGACAGAACAATGAGCAGTTCTTC.

The genes are TRBV7-3 and TRBJ2-3, with 11 bases identical to TRBD2. The CDR3 loop spans 16 amino acids. Unmatched junction bases numbered 4, after V lost 5 bases and J lost 0 bases. Germline assignment: CDR1 SGHTA and CDR2 FQGTGA. CDR3 sequence reads: CASSRLAGGSTDTQYF. The CDR3 DNA follows: TGTGCCAGCAGCCGGCTAGCGGGGGGTAGCACAGATACGCAGTATTTT.

The chain combines TRBV7-2 with TRBJ2-3; D gene uncertain. The ends were cut back, 5 bases at V and 3 bases at J, with 6 bases in the middle. This CDR3 spans 12 amino acids. CDR1 is SGHTA, CDR2 FQGNSA, per germline. In DNA, the CDR3 is TGTGCCAGCAGCCCTAGGACAGATACGCAGTATTTT. Amino acids: CASSPRTDTQYF.

The chain has TRBV4-3 and TRBJ2-5; 10 bases agree with TRBD2. V trimming: 5 bases; J trimming: 3 bases; junction bases outside the gene matches: 3. The V gene's germline CDR1 is LGHNA and CDR2 YSLEER. The CDR3 has 14 residues. The CDR3 loop is CASSKRGGEETQYF. DNA for the CDR3: TGCGCCAGCAGCAAGCGGGGGGGCGAAGAGACCCAGTACTTC.

CDR3 in DNA: TGTGCCAGCGGGATACAGGGTTATGGCTACACCTTC. Translating it yields CASGIQGYGYTF. J is TRBJ1-2 and V is TRBV6-5, with a weak D call TRBD1 (6 bases). The CDR3 spans 12 residues. Germline loops: CDR1 MNHEY, CDR2 SVGAGI. Trimming took 8 bases from V and 5 from J, leaving 12 bases between them.

CDR3 sequence (DNA): TGTGCCAGCAGCTCCGGACAGGGGGCCTCCTACGAGCAGTACTTC. Residues: CASSSGQGASYEQYF. V usage is TRBV5-4 and J usage is TRBJ2-7, with TRBD1 matching 11 bases. CDR3 length: 15 amino acids. The trim removed 3 bases at V and 0 bases at J, leaving 2 bases unmatched. Germline CDR1 and CDR2: SGHNT and YYREEE (reference sequence). The full variable domain, with the rest looked up from reference TRBV5-4 and TRBJ2-7, is ETGVTQSPTHLIKTRGQQVTLRCSSQSGHNTVSWYQQALGQGPQFIFQYYREEENGRGNFPPRFSGLQFPNYSSELNVNALELDDSALYLCASSSGQGASYEQYFGPGTRLTVT.

This clone turned up a few times. The rearrangement joins TRBV18 to TRBJ2-5, with TRBD1 matching 9 bases. CDR3 length equals 14 residues. The V gene's germline CDR1 is KGHSH and CDR2 LQKENI. V was pared by 2 bases and J by 5 bases, with 3 bases of the junction left unmatched. In nucleotides, the CDR3 is TGTGCCAGCTCACCAAAACAGGGGGCTGAGACCCAGTACTTC. Encoded protein: CASSPKQGAETQYF.

The V and J genes are TRBV5-1 and TRBJ1-1, with a tentative D call TRBD1 (5 bases). The CDR3 is made up of 15 amino acids. CDR1 and CDR2 from the germline V gene are SGHRS and YFSETQ. V dropped 2 bases and J dropped 1 base, with 12 bases sitting between them. The CDR3 nucleotides read TGCGCCAGCAGCTTCCAGGGTTTCGGGAACACTGAAGCTTTCTTT. It is translated as CASSFQGFGNTEAFF.

The rearrangement links TRBV10-3 to TRBJ2-2, with TRBD2 as a possible D gene (6 bases). CDR1 ENHRY and CDR2 SYGVKD come from the germline V gene. The CDR3 extends over 12 amino acids. V lost 4 bases, J lost 7 bases, and 7 bases lay in between. This CDR3 is CAISGGVGELFF. In nucleotides, the CDR3 is TGTGCCATCAGTGGGGGGGTCGGGGAGCTGTTTTTT.

This rearrangement joins TRBV6-1 to TRBJ1-4; tentatively, D is TRBD1 (5 bases). The germline gives CDR1 MNHNS, CDR2 SASEGT. The CDR3 runs 15 residues. With 2 bases removed from V and 8 bases from J, the gap between germline ends came to 15 bases. CDR3 sequence reads: CASSERGHLGEKLFF. The CDR3 bases are TGTGCCAGCAGTGAACGTGGACACCTCGGGGAAAAACTGTTTTTT.

J is TRBJ2-5 and V is TRBV7-2, with TRBD2 identical over 9 bases. V lost 5 bases, J lost 7 bases, and 8 bases stayed unmatched. CDR1 is SGHTA and CDR2 is FQGNSA in the germline V gene. This CDR3 region has 14 residues. The CDR3 loop is CASSMWTSAGTQYF. The CDR3 DNA reads as TGTGCCAGCAGCATGTGGACTAGCGCGGGGACCCAGTACTTC.

J is TRBJ2-5 and V is TRBV7-3, with TRBD2 identical over 11 bases. The CDR3 runs to 16 residues. Germline V gene data show CDR1 as SGHTA and CDR2 as FQGTGA. After removal of 5 bases from V and 5 bases from J, the junction contained 10 bases not matched to a gene. CDR3 residues: CASSPPLIAGGETQYF. The CDR3 coding sequence is TGTGCCAGCAGCCCACCACTAATAGCGGGGGGGGAGACCCAGTACTTC.

This clone showed up just once. The V call is TRBV7-9, the J call TRBJ2-7, with 8 bases aligning to TRBD1. Germline V CDR1 and CDR2: SEHNR, FQNEAQ (reference sequence). V shed 5 bases and J 6 bases; nucleotides not matched to a gene: 12. The CDR3 has 15 amino acids. The CDR3 sequence: CASSPSGTGAAEQYF. Here the CDR3 DNA reads TGTGCCAGCAGCCCATCCGGGACAGGAGCGGCCGAGCAGTACTTC.

The V call is TRBV27, the J call TRBJ1-5; TRBD1 matches 7 bases. V shed 5 bases and J 6 bases; nucleotides not matched to a gene: 7. Germline CDR1 MNHEY, CDR2 SMNVEV (reference sequence). The CDR3 extends over 14 amino acids. This CDR3 is CASSPTGAAQPQHF. The CDR3 DNA is TGTGCCAGCAGTCCAACAGGGGCGGCTCAGCCCCAGCATTTT.

The chain couples TRBV10-3 to TRBJ1-1, with TRBD1 identical over 9 bases. V gave up 6 bases and J gave up 6 bases; unmatched junction bases: 8. The CDR3 runs to 14 residues. CDR1 ENHRY and CDR2 SYGVKD come from the germline V gene. The CDR3 DNA reads as TGTGCCATCAGCGACCCGGACAGGGGCTCTGAAGCTTTCTTT. Its protein product is CAISDPDRGSEAFF.

The chain carries TRBV7-9 and TRBJ2-5, with 7 bases fitting TRBD2. Germline V lookup: CDR1 SEHNR, CDR2 FQNEAQ (reference sequence). V dropped 5 bases and J dropped 1; count of bases not matched to a gene: 7. CDR3 length equals 15 residues. Here the CDR3 reads CASSRWGGTQETQYF. The CDR3 region has the DNA TGTGCCAGCAGCCGGTGGGGGGGGACCCAAGAGACCCAGTACTTC. The full variable domain, rest sourced from reference TRBV7-9 and TRBJ2-5, is DTGVSQNPRHKITKRGQNVTFRCDPISEHNRLYWYRQTLGQGPEFLTYFQNEAQLEKSRLLSDRFSAERPKGSFSTLEIQRTEQGDSAMYLCASSRWGGTQETQYFGPGTRLLVL.

This clone has only a few counts. The gene calls are TRBV9 and TRBJ2-7; possibly TRBD2 for D (6 bases). Germline V lookup: CDR1 SGDLS, CDR2 YYNGEE. The CDR3 runs 15 residues. Trimming took off 3 bases at V and 4 bases at J, with 17 bases between the two ends. In nucleotides, the CDR3 is TGTGCCAGCAGCGCGAGACTAGATGGTCCGTACGAGCAGTACTTC. Its translation: CASSARLDGPYEQYF.

The chain recombines TRBV9 with TRBJ1-2; 7 bases are shared with TRBD1. The CDR3 is made up of 14 amino acids. J lost 6 bases, V lost 3 bases, and 8 bases had no gene match. The V gene's germline CDR1 is SGDLS and CDR2 YYNGEE. CDR3 coding DNA: TGTGCCAGCAGCGGGGGACAGATGGGGAATGGCTACACCTTC. Its protein product is CASSGGQMGNGYTF.